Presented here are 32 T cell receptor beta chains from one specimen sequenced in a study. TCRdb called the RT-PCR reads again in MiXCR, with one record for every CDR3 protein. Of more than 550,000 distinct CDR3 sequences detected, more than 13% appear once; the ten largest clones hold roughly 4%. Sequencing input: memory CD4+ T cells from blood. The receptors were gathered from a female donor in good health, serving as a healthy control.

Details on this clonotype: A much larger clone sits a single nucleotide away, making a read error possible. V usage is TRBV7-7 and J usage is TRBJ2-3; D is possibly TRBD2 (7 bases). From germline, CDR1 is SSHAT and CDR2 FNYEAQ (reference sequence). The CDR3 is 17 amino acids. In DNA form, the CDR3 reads TGTGCTAGCAGCTTAAACGGGGGGCCGTTGAGCACAGATATGCAGTATTTT. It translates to CASSLNGGPLSTDMQYF.

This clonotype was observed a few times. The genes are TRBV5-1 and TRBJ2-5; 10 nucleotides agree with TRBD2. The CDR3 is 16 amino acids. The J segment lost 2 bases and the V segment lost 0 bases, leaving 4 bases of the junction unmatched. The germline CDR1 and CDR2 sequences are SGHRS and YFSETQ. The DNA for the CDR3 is TGCGCCAGCAGCTTGGGGACTAGCGGCGCTCAAGAGACCCAGTACTTC. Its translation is CASSLGTSGAQETQYF. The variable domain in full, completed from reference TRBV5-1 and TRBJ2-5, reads KAGVTQTPRYLIKTRGQQVTLSCSPISGHRSVSWYQQTPGQGLQFLFEYFSETQRNKGNFPGRFSGRQFSNSRSEMNVSTLELGDSALYLCASSLGTSGAQETQYFGPGTRLLVL.

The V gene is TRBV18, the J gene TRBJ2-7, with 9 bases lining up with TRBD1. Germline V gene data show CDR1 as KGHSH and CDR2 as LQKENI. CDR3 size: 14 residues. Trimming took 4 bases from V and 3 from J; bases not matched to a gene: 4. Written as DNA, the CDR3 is TGTGCCAGCTCACGGGACAGGGAGTACTACGAGCAGTACTTC. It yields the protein CASSRDREYYEQYF.

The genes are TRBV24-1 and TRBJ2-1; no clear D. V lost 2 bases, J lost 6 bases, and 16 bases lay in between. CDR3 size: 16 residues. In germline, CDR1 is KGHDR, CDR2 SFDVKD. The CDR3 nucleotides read TGTGCCACCAGTGATTCCCCCACGGCAGCTCGCAATGAGCAGTTCTTC. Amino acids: CATSDSPTAARNEQFF.

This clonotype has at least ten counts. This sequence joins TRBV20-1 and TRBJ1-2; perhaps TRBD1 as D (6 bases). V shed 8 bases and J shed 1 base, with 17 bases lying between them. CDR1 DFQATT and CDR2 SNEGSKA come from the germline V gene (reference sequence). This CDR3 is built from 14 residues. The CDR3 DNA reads TGCAGTCGGGGAGGGGGGGCTGATAACTATGGCTACACCTTC. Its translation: CSRGGGADNYGYTF.

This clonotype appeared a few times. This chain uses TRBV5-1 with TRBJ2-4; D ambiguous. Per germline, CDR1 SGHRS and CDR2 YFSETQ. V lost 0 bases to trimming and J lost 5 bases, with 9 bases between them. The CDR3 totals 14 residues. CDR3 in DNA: TGCGCCAGCAGCTTGGCCGGTGGGGAAAACATTCAGTACTTC. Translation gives CASSLAGGENIQYF.

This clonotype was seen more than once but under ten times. Here the CDR3 DNA reads TGTGCCAGCAGACACCCAGCGGGAACCTACGAGCAGTACTTC. Its protein is CASRHPAGTYEQYF. The genes are TRBV6-5 and TRBJ2-7, with 7 bases matching TRBD2. The CDR3 length is 14 residues. With 6 bases clipped from V and 2 bases from J, the junction kept 7 bases outside the gene matches. Germline CDR1 and CDR2: MNHEY and SVGAGI.

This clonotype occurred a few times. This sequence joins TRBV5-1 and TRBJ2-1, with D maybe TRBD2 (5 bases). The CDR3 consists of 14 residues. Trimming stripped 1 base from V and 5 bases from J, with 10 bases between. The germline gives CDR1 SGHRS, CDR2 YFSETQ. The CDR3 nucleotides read TGCGCCAGCAGCTTGTCCCCGGGAAACAATGAGCAGTTCTTC. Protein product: CASSLSPGNNEQFF.

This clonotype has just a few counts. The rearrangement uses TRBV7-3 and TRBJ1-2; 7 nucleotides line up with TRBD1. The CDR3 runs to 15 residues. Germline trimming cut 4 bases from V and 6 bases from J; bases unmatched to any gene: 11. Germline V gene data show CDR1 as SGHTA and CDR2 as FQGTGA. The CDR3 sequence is CASSSRDSPLNGYTF. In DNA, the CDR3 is TGTGCCAGCAGCTCCCGGGACAGTCCGCTTAATGGCTACACCTTC.

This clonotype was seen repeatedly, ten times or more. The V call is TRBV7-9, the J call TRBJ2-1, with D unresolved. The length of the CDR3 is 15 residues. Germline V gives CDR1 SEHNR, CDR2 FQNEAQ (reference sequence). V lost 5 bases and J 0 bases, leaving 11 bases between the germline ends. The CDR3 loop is CASSLYSPSYNEQFF. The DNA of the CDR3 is TGTGCCAGCAGCCTCTACTCCCCCTCCTACAATGAGCAGTTCTTC.

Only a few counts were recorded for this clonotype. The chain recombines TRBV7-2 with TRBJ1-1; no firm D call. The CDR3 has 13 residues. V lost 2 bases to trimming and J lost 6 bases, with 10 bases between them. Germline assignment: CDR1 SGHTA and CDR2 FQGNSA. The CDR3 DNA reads TGTGCCAGCAGCTTACAGTTTAGCGCTGAAGCTTTCTTT. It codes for CASSLQFSAEAFF.

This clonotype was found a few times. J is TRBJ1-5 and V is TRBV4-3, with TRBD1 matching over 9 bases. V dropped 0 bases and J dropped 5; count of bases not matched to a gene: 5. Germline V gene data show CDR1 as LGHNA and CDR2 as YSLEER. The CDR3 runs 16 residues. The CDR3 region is CASSQEPGQGYQPQHF. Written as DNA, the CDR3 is TGCGCCAGCAGCCAAGAACCGGGACAGGGTTATCAGCCCCAGCATTTT.

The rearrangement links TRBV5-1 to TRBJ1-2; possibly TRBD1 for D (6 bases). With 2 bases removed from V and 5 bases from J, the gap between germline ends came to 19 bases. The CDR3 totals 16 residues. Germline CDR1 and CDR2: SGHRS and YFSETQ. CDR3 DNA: TGCGCCAGCAGCTTTTACCCCGACAGGACAATGTATGGCTACACCTTC. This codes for CASSFYPDRTMYGYTF.

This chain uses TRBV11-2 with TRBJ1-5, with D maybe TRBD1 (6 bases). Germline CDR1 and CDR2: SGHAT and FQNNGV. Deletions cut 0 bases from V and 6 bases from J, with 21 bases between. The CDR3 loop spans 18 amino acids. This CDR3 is CASSLDGSGVHRGQPQHF. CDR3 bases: TGTGCCAGCAGCTTAGACGGGTCAGGGGTCCATAGAGGTCAGCCCCAGCATTTT.

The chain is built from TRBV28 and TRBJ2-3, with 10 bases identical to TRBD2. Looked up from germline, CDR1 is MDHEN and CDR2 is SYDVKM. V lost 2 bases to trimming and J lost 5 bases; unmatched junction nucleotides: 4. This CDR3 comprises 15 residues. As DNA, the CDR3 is TGTGCCAGCAGTTTAGGAGGACTAGCGGTAGATACGCAGTATTTT. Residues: CASSLGGLAVDTQYF.

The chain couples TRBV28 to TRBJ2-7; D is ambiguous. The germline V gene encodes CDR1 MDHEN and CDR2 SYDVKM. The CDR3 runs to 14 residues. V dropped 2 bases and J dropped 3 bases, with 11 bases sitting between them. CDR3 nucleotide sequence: TGTGCCAGCAGTTTAGGTTCAGGCTACTACGAGCAGTACTTC. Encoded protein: CASSLGSGYYEQYF.

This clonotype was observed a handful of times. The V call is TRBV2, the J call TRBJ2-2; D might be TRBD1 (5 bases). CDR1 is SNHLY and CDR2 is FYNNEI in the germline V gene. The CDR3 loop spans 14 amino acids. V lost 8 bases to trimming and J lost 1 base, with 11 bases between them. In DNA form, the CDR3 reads TGTGCCAGCGGGGCCGACGGGAACACCGGGGAGCTGTTTTTT. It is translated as CASGADGNTGELFF. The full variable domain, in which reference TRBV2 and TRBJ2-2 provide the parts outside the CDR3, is EPEVTQTPSHQVTQMGQEVILRCVPISNHLYFYWYRQILGQKVEFLVSFYNNEISEKSEIFDDQFSVERPDGSNFTLKIRSTKLEDSAMYFCASGADGNTGELFFGEGSRLTVL.

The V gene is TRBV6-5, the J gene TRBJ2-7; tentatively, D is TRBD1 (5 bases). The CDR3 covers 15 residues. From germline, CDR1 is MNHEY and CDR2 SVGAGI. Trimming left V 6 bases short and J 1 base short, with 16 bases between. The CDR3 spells CASRILPKGSYEQYF. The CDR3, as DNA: TGTGCCAGCAGGATACTCCCCAAGGGGTCCTACGAGCAGTACTTC.

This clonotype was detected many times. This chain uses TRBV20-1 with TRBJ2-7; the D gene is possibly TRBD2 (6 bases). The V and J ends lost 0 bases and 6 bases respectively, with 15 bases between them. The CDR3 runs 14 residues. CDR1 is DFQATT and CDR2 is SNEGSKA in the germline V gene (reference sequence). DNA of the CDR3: TGCAGTGCTAGAGATAGGTTAAAGCGGGTCGAGCAGTACTTC. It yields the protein CSARDRLKRVEQYF.

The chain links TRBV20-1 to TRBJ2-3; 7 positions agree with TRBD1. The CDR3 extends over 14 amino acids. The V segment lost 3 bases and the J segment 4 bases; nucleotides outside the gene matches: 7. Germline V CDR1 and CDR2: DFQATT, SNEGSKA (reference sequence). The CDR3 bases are TGCAGTGCTAGCCTTGACAGGGCGTCAGATACGCAGTATTTT. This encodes CSASLDRASDTQYF.

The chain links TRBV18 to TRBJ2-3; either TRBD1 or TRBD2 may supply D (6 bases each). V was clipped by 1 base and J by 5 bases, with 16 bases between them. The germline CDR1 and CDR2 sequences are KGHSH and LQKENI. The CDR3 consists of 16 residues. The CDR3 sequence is CASSPLRAGGGDTQYF. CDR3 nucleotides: TGTGCCAGCTCACCACTAAGAGCCGGAGGGGGAGATACGCAGTATTTT.

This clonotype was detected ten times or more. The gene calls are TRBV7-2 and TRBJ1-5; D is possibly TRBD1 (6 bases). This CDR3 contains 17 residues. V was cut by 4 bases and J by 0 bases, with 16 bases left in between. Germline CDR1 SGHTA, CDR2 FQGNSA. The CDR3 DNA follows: TGTGCCAGCAGCTACAGGGTCCCCTCCGATAGCAATCAGCCCCAGCATTTT. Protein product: CASSYRVPSDSNQPQHF.

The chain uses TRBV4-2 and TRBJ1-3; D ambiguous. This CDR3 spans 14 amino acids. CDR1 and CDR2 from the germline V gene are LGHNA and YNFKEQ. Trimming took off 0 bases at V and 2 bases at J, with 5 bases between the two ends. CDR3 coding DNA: TGTGCCAGCAGCCAAGAGGGGACTGGAAACACCATATATTTT. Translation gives CASSQEGTGNTIYF.

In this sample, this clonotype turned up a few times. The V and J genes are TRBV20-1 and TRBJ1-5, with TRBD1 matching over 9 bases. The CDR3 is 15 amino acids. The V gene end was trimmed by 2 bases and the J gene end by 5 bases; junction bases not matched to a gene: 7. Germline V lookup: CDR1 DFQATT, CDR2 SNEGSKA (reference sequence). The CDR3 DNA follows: TGCAGTGCTAGATCTCCGGGACAGGGTGATCAGCCCCAGCATTTT. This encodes CSARSPGQGDQPQHF.

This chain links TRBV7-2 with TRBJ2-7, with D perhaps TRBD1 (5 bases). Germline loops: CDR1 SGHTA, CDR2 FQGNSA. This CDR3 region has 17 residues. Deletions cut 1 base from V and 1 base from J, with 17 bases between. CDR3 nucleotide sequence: TGTGCCAGCAGCTTAGAAATGGGGCGGATAAGTTCCTACGAGCAGTACTTC. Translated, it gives CASSLEMGRISSYEQYF.

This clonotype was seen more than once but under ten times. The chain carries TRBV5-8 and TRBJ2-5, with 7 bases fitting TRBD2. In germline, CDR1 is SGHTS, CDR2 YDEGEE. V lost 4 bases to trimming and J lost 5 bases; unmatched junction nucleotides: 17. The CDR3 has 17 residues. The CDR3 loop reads CASSRWTSRDLGETQYF. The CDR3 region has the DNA TGTGCCAGCAGCCGATGGACTAGTAGGGACTTGGGGGAGACCCAGTACTTC. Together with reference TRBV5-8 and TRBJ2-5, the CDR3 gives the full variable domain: EAGVTQSPTHLIKTRGQQATLRCSPISGHTSVYWYQQALGLGLQFLLWYDEGEERNRGNFPPRFSGRQFPNYSSELNVNALELEDSALYLCASSRWTSRDLGETQYFGPGTRLLVL.

CDR3 loop: CAISELQGVDTEAFF. The DNA of the CDR3 is TGTGCCATCAGTGAGTTGCAGGGGGTTGACACTGAAGCTTTCTTT. V usage is TRBV10-3 and J usage is TRBJ1-1; 7 bases match TRBD1. V gave up 1 base and J gave up 3 bases; unmatched junction bases: 5. This CDR3 contains 15 residues. The germline V gene encodes CDR1 ENHRY and CDR2 SYGVKD.

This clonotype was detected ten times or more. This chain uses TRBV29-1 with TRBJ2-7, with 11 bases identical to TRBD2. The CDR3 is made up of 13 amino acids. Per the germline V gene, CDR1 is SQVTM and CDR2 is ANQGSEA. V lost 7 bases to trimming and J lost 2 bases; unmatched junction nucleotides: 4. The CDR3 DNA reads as TGCAGCGGCGGGACTAGCGGTACCTACGAGCAGTACTTC. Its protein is CSGGTSGTYEQYF.

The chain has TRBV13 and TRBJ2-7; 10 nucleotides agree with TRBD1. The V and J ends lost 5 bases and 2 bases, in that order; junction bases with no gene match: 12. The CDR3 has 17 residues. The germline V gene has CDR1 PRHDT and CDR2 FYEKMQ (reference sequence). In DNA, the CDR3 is TGTGCCAGCAGCCGCGAAGTGGGGGGACAGGGGACCTACGAGCAGTACTTC. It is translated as CASSREVGGQGTYEQYF.

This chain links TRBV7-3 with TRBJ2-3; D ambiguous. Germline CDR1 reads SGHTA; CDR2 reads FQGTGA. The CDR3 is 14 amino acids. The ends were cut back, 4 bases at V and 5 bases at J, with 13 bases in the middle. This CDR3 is CASSSNRFGDTQYF. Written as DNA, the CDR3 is TGTGCCAGCAGCTCAAACCGGTTTGGAGATACGCAGTATTTT.

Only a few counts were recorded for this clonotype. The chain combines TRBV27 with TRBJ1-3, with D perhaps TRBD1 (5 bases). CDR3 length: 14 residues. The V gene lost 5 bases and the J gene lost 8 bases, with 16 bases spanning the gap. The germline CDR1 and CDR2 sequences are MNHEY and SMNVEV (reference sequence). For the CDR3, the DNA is TGTGCCAGCAGTGGCCGGGACCGCCGGGACACCATATATTTT. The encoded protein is CASSGRDRRDTIYF.

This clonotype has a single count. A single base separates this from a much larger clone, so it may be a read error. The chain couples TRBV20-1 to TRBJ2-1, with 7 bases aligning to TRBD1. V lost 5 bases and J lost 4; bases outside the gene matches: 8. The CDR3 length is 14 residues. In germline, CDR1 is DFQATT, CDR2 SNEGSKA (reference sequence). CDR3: CSAWIGGKYNEQFF. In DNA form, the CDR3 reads TGCAGTGCTTGGATAGGGGGCAAATACAATGAGCAGTTCTTC.